A selection of T cell receptor beta chains follows, all from one sample in a study of Ad26.COV2.S vaccination and SARS-CoV-2 variants. Data came from immunoSEQ multiplex PCR; TCRdb stores just in-frame clones and leaves some out. Counted here are hundreds of thousands of clones, about 90% occurring once; the ten biggest clones make up approximately 1.6%. The material was peripheral blood, obtained in a trial of Ad26.COV2.S vaccine versus placebo. These receptors were collected from a person aged 18-65 years who received the Ad26.COV2.S COVID-19 vaccine or a placebo. Each CDR3 is given with its conserved first and last residue. Each record gives: clone size, J gene, V gene, D gene, CDR3 protein, CDR3 DNA. D genes are given only for firm matches. Only part of the rows carry a size: once, few, many, or a class if the clone is expanded.

-,TRBJ1-2,TRBV19,-,CATPIGDLGGYTF,TGTGCCACCCCGATCGGGGATTTGGGTGGCTACACCTTC
-,TRBJ1-4,TRBV28,TRBD1,CASSLPGQGGGEKLFF,TGTGCCAGCAGTCTTCCGGGACAGGGGGGTGGTGAAAAACTGTTTTTT
-,TRBJ1-2,TRBV7-2,TRBD1,CASSKRGTGGPGFGYTF,TGTGCCAGCAGCAAAAGGGGGACAGGGGGCCCGGGGTTTGGCTACACCTTC
few,TRBJ1-5,TRBV5-8,-,CASSPGQILNQPQHF,TGTGCCAGCAGCCCAGGACAAATATTAAATCAGCCCCAGCATTTT
few,TRBJ1-5,TRBV4-3,-,CASSQDLFSPGNQPQHF,TGCGCCAGCAGCCAAGATCTTTTTTCACCTGGGAATCAGCCCCAGCATTTT
-,TRBJ2-7,TRBV9,TRBD1,CASSGGTGTYEQYF,TGTGCCAGCAGTGGAGGGACAGGGACCTACGAGCAGTACTTC
-,TRBJ2-1,TRBV3-1/TRBV3-2,TRBD2,CASSKEGTSGGVYNEQFF,TGTGCCAGCAGCAAAGAAGGGACTAGCGGGGGGGTCTACAATGAGCAGTTCTTC
-,TRBJ2-2,TRBV6-5,-,CASSFAPVNTGELFF,TGTGCCAGCAGTTTTGCCCCAGTGAACACCGGGGAGCTGTTTTTT
-,TRBJ2-3,TRBV19,TRBD1,CASSIGWDRAVTDTQYF,TGTGCCAGTAGTATAGGTTGGGACAGGGCGGTAACAGATACGCAGTATTTT
-,TRBJ1-3,TRBV3-1/TRBV3-2,-,CASSQDGRVSSLNTIYF,TGTGCCAGCAGCCAAGATGGTAGGGTTTCTTCTCTAAACACCATATATTTT
-,TRBJ2-7,TRBV7-9,-,CASSLPEGGTYEQYF,TGTGCCAGCAGCCTCCCGGAAGGGGGGACCTACGAGCAGTACTTC
-,TRBJ1-2,TRBV30,-,CAWTTGFKDGYTF,TGTGCCTGGACTACAGGGTTCAAGGATGGCTACACCTTC
-,TRBJ1-1,TRBV6-5,-,CASSYSHKNTEAFF,TGTGCCAGCAGTTACTCTCACAAGAACACTGAAGCTTTCTTT
-,TRBJ2-7,TRBV2,-,CASSEGLDGDYEQYF,TGTGCCAGCAGTGAGGGACTGGACGGCGACTACGAGCAGTACTTC
-,TRBJ1-1,TRBV7-9,-,CASSLSFGQFTEAFF,TGTGCCAGCAGCTTAAGTTTTGGCCAATTCACTGAAGCTTTCTTT
few,TRBJ1-4,TRBV2,-,CASSGIGNEKLFF,TGTGCCAGCAGTGGTATTGGGAATGAAAAACTGTTTTTT
-,TRBJ2-7,TRBV6-5,-,CASSYFADEQYF,TGTGCCAGCAGTTACTTCGCCGACGAGCAGTACTTC
-,TRBJ2-2,TRBV6-6,-,CASSWVAGSETGELFF,TGTGCCAGCAGTTGGGTGGCAGGGAGTGAGACCGGGGAGCTGTTTTTT
-,TRBJ2-1,TRBV7-8,TRBD2,CASSLASGLAGVLEQFF,TGTGCCAGCAGCTTAGCTTCGGGACTAGCGGGGGTCCTTGAGCAGTTCTTC
-,TRBJ2-7,TRBV6-2/TRBV6-3,-,CASSYGVYEQYF,TGTGCCAGCAGTTATGGGGTTTACGAGCAGTACTTC
-,TRBJ1-4,TRBV12-3/TRBV12-4,-,CASTGVSNEKLFF,TGTGCCAGCACGGGGGTATCAAATGAAAAACTGTTTTTT
-,TRBJ1-6,TRBV11-2,-,CASSLFPPGGSYNSPLHF,TGTGCCAGCAGCTTATTTCCGCCAGGAGGGTCCTATAATTCACCCCTCCACTTT
-,TRBJ2-1,TRBV24-1,TRBD1,CATSGVTGQGAVYNEQFF,TGTGCCACCAGTGGCGTAACGGGACAGGGGGCCGTATACAATGAGCAGTTCTTC
-,TRBJ2-1,TRBV7-6,-,CASSHPGTGDTYNEQFF,TGTGCCAGCAGCCACCCCGGGACTGGTGATACCTACAATGAGCAGTTCTTC